The TCR beta chain under discussion was sequenced for a study of blood T cell repertoires in COVID-19. Profiling relied on immunoSEQ multiplex PCR, and the TCRdb table lists in-frame clones only, not all of them. The data contain about 190,000 clones, more than 70% of them singletons. This CDR3 region has 16 residues. CDR1 is LGHNA and CDR2 is YNFKEQ in the germline V gene. V shed 1 base and J 0 bases; nucleotides not matched to a gene: 4. The sample taken for sequencing was peripheral blood. The sequence was obtained from an elderly woman with active or convalescent COVID-19. This chain links TRBV4-2 with TRBJ2-7, with 9 bases aligning to TRBD2. For the CDR3, the DNA is TGTGCCAGCAGCCAAGTGGTAGCGGGGGACTCCTACGAGCAGTACTTC. It yields the protein CASSQVVAGDSYEQYF.